This T cell receptor beta chain was profiled in a study of CD8 T cells in ankylosing spondylitis. Overall study results and limits: Characteristic, it appeared, of ankylosing spondylitis blood was a TCR beta motif of about eight highly homologous variants. Clones that were linked to disease were CD8+ and were relatively rare in peripheral blood. Reported data indicate significant enrichment of disease-linked clones within matched ankylosing spondylitis synovial fluid.

Comments on this clonotype: The antigen is not known.

The CDR3 contains 14 residues. Germline trimming cut 6 bases from V and 5 bases from J; bases unmatched to any gene: 10. Germline V lookup: CDR1 DFQATT, CDR2 SNEGSKA (reference sequence). TCRdb re-analysed the 5' RACE reads in MiXCR, keeping a single row per CDR3 protein. The sample holds approximately 150,000 distinct CDR3 sequences; 25% to 35% are singletons and the top ten take around 6.2%. The chain carries TRBV20-1 and TRBJ1-5; TRBD1 matches at 7 bases. Material: synovial fluid, either unsorted or a sorted T cell fraction (not recorded which). The TCR originated in a male donor with ankylosing spondylitis. The CDR3 nucleotides read TGCAGTGCCAGGAGGGACAGAGATGATCAGCCCCAGCATTTT. Protein sequence: CSARRDRDDQPQHF.